This TCR beta chain was captured in a study of OX40 agonist ivuxolimab in advanced cancers. Study results and caveats: Low normalized T-cell clonal expansion was also seen in some nonresponders.

Germline V CDR1 and CDR2: LNHNV, YYDKDF (reference sequence). Trimming stripped 0 bases from V and 3 bases from J, with 11 bases between. This CDR3 comprises 15 residues. Sequencing was performed with immunoSEQ multiplex PCR; in TCRdb, only in-frame clones are kept and a portion is missing. The repertoire consists of about 45,000 clones, with roughly 84% occurring once and the leading ten covering 13%. In regard to this clone: What it binds is not known.

V is TRBV15 and J is TRBJ1-1; D is possibly TRBD1 (5 bases). Source: CD4+ or CD8+ T cells sorted from blood, taken in a trial of the OX40 agonist ivuxolimab. This sequence originates from an adult with an advanced solid tumor such as melanoma, head and neck, liver or kidney cancer. Here the CDR3 DNA reads TGTGCCACCAGCAGAGATGGGGGGTTGGACACTGAAGCTTTCTTT. Translation gives CATSRDGGLDTEAFF.